This T cell receptor beta chain was sequenced during a study of beta chain features in type 1 diabetes. The study, taken as a whole, reports: Within each of all four CD4+ subsets, Type 1 diabetes patients had TCRB CDR3s that were moderately but significantly shorter.

In the case of this clone: Its antigen is currently unknown.

Sequencing targeted expressed TCRB transcripts, as all isolated RNA had been reverse transcribed. Measured with immunoSEQ multiplex PCR; TCRdb has only the in-frame clones, and not every one. The table shows about 900,000 clones, with 15% to 20% occurring only once. V shed 0 bases, J shed 8 bases, and the junction held 11 bases outside the gene matches. CDR1 and CDR2 from the germline V gene are MNHEY and SVGAGI. CDR3 size: 16 residues. This sequence was found in a woman under 30 in good health. Sample: naive CD4+ T cells from blood. The chain recombines TRBV6-5 with TRBJ1-2; 8 bases fit TRBD1. CDR3 nucleotide sequence: TGTGCCAGCAGTTACTCGAGGCCGGACAGGGATCGGGGCTACACCTTC. Amino acids: CASSYSRPDRDRGYTF.